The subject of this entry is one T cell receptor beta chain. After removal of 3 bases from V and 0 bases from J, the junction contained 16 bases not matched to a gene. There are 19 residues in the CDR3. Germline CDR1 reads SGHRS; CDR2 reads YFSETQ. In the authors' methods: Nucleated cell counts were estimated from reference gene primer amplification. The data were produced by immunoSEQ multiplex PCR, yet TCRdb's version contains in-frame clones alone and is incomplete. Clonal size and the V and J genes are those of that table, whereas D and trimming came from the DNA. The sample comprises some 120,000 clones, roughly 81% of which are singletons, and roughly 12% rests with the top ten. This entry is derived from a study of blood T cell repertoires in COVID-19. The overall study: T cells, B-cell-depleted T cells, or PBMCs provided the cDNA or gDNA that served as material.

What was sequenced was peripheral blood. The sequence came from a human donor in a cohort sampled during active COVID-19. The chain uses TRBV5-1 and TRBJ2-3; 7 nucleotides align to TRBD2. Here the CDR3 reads CASSSWAAGPAGSTDTQYF. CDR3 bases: TGCGCCAGCAGCTCCTGGGCCGCAGGGCCAGCGGGGAGCACAGATACGCAGTATTTT.